A single T cell receptor beta chain is shown here with its context. This entry is derived from a study of T cell responses to AZD1222 COVID-19 vaccine. Sequencing used immunoSEQ multiplex PCR; TCRdb keeps in-frame clones, though not all of them. The repertoire holds around 100,000 clones, with 85% as singletons. Per germline, CDR1 MNHEY and CDR2 SMNVEV (reference sequence). The V end was cut by 3 bases, the J end by 4 bases, with 9 bases between. The CDR3 spans 13 residues. The sample was peripheral blood, taken 28 days after the second AZD1222 dose. The clonotype originates from an adult who received the AZD1222 COVID-19 vaccine. The chain joins TRBV27 to TRBJ1-1; D not resolved. This chain's CDR3 is CASSFGIGTEAFF. The CDR3 nucleotides are TGTGCCAGCAGTTTTGGGATAGGCACTGAAGCTTTCTTT.